The present entry profiles one T cell receptor beta chain with its context. Clones were read by immunoSEQ multiplex PCR, and TCRdb kept only the in-frame ones, dropping some. Of around 260,000 clones detected, 90% to 95% appear once; the ten largest clones hold about 2.2%. This specimen belongs to a study of blood T cell repertoires in COVID-19. About the research overall: There were acute and convalescent COVID-19 samples, and they came from the United States, Italy and Spain.

This sequence originates from a woman in her 30s with COVID-19, enrolled during active disease. Sequencing was done on a sample of peripheral blood.

The CDR3 is CASSPGTVSYGYTF. The CDR3 DNA is TGTGCCAGCTCACCGGGGACAGTCTCCTATGGCTACACCTTC. V is TRBV18 and J is TRBJ1-2; 7 positions match TRBD1. Unmatched junction bases numbered 5, after V lost 3 bases and J lost 4 bases. Germline V gene data show CDR1 as KGHSH and CDR2 as LQKENI. The CDR3 extends over 14 amino acids.